This T cell receptor beta chain was profiled in a study of memory CD4+ T cells and cytomegalovirus serostatus. Study-wide points: About 40% of the roughly 150 known CMV-associated TCRbeta sequences appeared in CD4+ memory.

V shed 1 base, J shed 3 bases, and the junction held 3 bases outside the gene matches. CDR3 length: 15 residues. Germline CDR1 reads SGHDT; CDR2 reads YYEEEE. About this clone itself: The antigen remains unidentified.

The data were produced by immunoSEQ multiplex PCR, yet TCRdb's version contains in-frame clones alone and is incomplete. In the table there are some 64,000 clones, roughly 80% of which are singletons. The sort gate was single viable CD3+CD4+CD8-CD45RO+ cells for memory CD4+ T cells. V usage is TRBV5-6 and J usage is TRBJ2-7; TRBD2 agrees at 11 bases. Sequencing was done on a sample of memory CD4+ T cells from blood. The receptor's source is an adult in good health and CMV-seronegative. CDR3 sequence: CASSLTSGSSYEQYF. DNA of the CDR3: TGTGCCAGCAGCTTGACTAGCGGGAGTAGCTACGAGCAGTACTTC.